Reported below is one TCR beta chain. The method was immunoSEQ multiplex PCR; TCRdb's version includes in-frame clones alone and lacks a portion of them. The data show roughly 130,000 clones, approximately 92% seen once. The sample is drawn from a study of OX40 agonist ivuxolimab in advanced cancers. This TCR was sampled from an adult with an advanced solid tumor such as melanoma, head and neck, liver or kidney cancer. Source: CD4+ or CD8+ T cells sorted from blood, taken in a trial of the OX40 agonist ivuxolimab.

This chain's CDR3 is CASRRLQTSDTQYF. CDR3 DNA: TGTGCCAGCAGACGACTGCAAACATCAGATACGCAGTATTTT. The rearrangement joins TRBV2 to TRBJ2-3; D remains unclear. The germline V and J ends were trimmed by 6 bases and 4 bases, with 14 bases remaining between them. Germline V gene lookup returns CDR1 SNHLY and CDR2 FYNNEI. CDR3 length: 14 residues.